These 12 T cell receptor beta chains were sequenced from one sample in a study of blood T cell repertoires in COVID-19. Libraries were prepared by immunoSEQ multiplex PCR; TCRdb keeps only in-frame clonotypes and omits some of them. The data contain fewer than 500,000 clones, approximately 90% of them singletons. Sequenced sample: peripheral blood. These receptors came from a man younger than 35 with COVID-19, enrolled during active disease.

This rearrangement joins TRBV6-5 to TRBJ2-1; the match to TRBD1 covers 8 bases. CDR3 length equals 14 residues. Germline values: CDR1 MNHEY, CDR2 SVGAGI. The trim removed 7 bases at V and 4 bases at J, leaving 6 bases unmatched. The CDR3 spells CASTPGGGYNEQFF. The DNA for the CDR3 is TGTGCCAGCACTCCAGGGGGCGGTTACAATGAGCAGTTCTTC.

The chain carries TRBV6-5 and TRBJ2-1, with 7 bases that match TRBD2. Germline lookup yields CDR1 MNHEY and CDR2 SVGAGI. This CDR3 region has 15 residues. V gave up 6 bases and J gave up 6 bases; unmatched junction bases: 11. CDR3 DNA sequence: TGTGCCAGCAGCCGATGGGGGGAGGGCCTCAATGAGCAGTTCTTC. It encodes CASSRWGEGLNEQFF.

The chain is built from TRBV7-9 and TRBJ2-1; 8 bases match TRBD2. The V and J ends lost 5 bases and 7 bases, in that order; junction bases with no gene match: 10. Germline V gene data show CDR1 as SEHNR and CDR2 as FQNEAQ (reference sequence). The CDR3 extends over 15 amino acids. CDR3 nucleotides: TGTGCCAGCAGCAACTCGGGGGGGCTAGGGAATGAGCAGTTCTTC. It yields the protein CASSNSGGLGNEQFF.

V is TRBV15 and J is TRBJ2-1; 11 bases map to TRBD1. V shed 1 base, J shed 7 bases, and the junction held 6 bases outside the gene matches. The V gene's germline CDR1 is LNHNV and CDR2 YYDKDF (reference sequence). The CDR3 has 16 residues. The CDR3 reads CATSRGGTGGVNEQFF. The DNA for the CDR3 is TGTGCCACCAGCAGAGGCGGGACAGGGGGTGTGAATGAGCAGTTCTTC.

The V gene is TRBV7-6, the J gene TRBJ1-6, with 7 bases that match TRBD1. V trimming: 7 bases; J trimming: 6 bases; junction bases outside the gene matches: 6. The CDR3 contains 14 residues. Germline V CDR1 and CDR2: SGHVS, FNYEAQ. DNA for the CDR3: TGTGCCAGCAACGACAGGGTAGGTAATTCACCCCTCCACTTT. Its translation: CASNDRVGNSPLHF.

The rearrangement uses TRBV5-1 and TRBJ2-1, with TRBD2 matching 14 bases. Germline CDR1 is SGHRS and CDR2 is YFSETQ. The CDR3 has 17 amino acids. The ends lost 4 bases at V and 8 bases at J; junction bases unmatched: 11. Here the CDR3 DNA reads TGCGCCAGCAGCGGGTGGACTAGCGGGAGGAGAATGGATGAGCAGTTCTTC. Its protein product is CASSGWTSGRRMDEQFF.

The CDR3 is CASTRDRPGYGYTF. Written as DNA, the CDR3 is TGTGCCAGCACCCGGGACAGGCCGGGGTATGGCTACACCTTC. The V call is TRBV7-2, the J call TRBJ1-2, with TRBD1 matching 8 bases. This CDR3 is built from 14 residues. Germline-derived CDR1 and CDR2 are SGHTA and FQGNSA. With V trimmed by 7 bases and J by 5 bases, 9 bases remained unmatched. Full variable domain (rest looked up from reference TRBV7-2 and TRBJ1-2): GAGVSQSPSNKVTEKGKDVELRCDPISGHTALYWYRQSLGQGLEFLIYFQGNSAPDKSGLPSDRFSAERTGGSVSTLTIQRTQQEDSAVYLCASTRDRPGYGYTFGSGTRLTVV.

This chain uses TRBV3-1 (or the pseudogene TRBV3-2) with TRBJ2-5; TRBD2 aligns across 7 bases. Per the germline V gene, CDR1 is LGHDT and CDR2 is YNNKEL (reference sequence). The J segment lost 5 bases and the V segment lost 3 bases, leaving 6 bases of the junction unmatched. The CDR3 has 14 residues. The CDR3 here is CASSQDLRGETQYF. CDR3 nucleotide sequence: TGTGCCAGCAGCCAGGATTTGCGGGGGGAGACCCAGTACTTC.

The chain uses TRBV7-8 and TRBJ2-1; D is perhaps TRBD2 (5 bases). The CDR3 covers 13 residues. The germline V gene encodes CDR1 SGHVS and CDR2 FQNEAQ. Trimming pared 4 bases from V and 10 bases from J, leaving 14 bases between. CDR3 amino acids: CASSSDSFTEQFF. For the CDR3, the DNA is TGTGCCAGCAGCTCGGACTCCTTCACCGAGCAGTTCTTC. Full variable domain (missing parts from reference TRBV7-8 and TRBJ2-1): GAGVSQSPRYKVAKRGQDVALRCDPISGHVSLFWYQQALGQGPEFLTYFQNEAQLDKSGLPSDRFFAERPEGSVSTLKIQRTQQEDSAVYLCASSSDSFTEQFFGPGTRLTVL.

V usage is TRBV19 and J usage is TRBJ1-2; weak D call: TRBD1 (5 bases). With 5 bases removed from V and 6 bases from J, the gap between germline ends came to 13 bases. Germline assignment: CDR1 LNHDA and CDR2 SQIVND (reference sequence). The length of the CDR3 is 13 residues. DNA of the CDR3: TGTGCCAGTAGTCCCACTCCCAGGGATGGCTACACCTTC. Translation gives CASSPTPRDGYTF.

Here the CDR3 DNA reads TGTGCCAGCAGTTACTCGCAAGGACTAGCCCATGAGCAGTTCTTC. Translation: CASSYSQGLAHEQFF. This rearrangement joins TRBV6-6 to TRBJ2-1, with TRBD2 matching 8 bases. Germline loops: CDR1 MNHNY, CDR2 SVGAGI (reference sequence). The CDR3 extends over 15 amino acids. Trimming took 0 bases from V and 8 from J; bases not matched to a gene: 6.

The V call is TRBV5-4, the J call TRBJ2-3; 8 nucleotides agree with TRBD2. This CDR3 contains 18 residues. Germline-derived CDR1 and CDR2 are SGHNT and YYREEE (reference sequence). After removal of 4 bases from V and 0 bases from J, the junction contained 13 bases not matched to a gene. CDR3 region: CASSHGSSGISSTDTQYF. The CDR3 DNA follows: TGTGCCAGCAGCCATGGGAGTAGCGGGATCAGTAGCACAGATACGCAGTATTTT.